The T cell receptor beta chain under discussion was sequenced for a study of molecular identifiers for immune sequencing clone quantification. Broader study findings: Identical TCR molecules that share a barcode could lead to an underestimation of highly expanded clone sizes.

TCRdb fed the PCR reads into MiXCR, producing one record per CDR3 protein. The sample yields around 470,000 distinct CDR3 sequences, approximately 25% seen once. Germline V gives CDR1 ENHRY, CDR2 SYGVKD. CDR3 length: 13 amino acids. Trimming took 5 bases from V and 6 from J, leaving 11 bases between them. This clonotype was seen repeatedly, ten times or more. The antigen remains undetermined. For naive CD8 T cells, sorting used the CD8+CD4-CCR7+CD45RA+ phenotype. The receptor was isolated from a human donor in good health. Some libraries in this study had Jurkat cell RNA spiked in. This chain links TRBV10-3 with TRBJ2-4, with D unresolved. The sequenced sample consisted of naive CD8+ T cells from blood, with Jurkat cell RNA spiked in. The subset denotes: FACS-sorted CD8+CD4-CCR7+CD45RA+ naive T cells. CDR3 protein: CAISSGSPNIQYF. CDR3 in DNA: TGTGCCATCAGTTCGGGCAGCCCAAACATTCAGTACTTC.